This T cell receptor (beta chain) was profiled in a study of T cell repertoires in cytomegalovirus infection. A single record per CDR3 protein comes from TCRdb applying MiXCR to the reads. The data show 170,000 or so distinct CDR3 sequences, with under 15% seen just once and about a quarter held by the top ten. V lost 5 bases, J lost 2 bases, and 16 bases lay in between. The V gene's germline CDR1 is SEHNR and CDR2 FQNEAQ (reference sequence). This CDR3 comprises 15 residues. The receptor comes from a human donor in good health (CMV status not recorded). Some clones in this sample may be carry-over from other donors' samples. The specimen was PBMCs. The chain uses TRBV7-9 and TRBJ2-7; D may correspond to TRBD1 or TRBD2 (6 bases each). The CDR3 DNA reads as TGTGCCAGCAGCAGGCCAGGAGGGGGTACCTACGAGCAGTACTTC. It translates to CASSRPGGGTYEQYF.